The 17 T cell receptor beta chains given below trace back to one sample, sequenced in a study of CD8 T cells in Susac syndrome. An amount of RNA that ranged from roughly 0.45 to 1 ug was reverse transcribed with random hexamers. TCRdb reanalysed the immunoSEQ multiplex PCR reads using MiXCR and keeps one entry per CDR3 protein. Here the sample spans 150,000 to 200,000 distinct CDR3 sequences, about 95% being singletons. Sequencing was carried out using CD4+ T cells from PBMCs. The receptors originated from a human donor in good health.

This clonotype has a handful of counts. The chain is built from TRBV29-1 and TRBJ2-3, with D possibly TRBD1 on 5 matching bases. V was clipped by 3 bases and J by 6 bases, with 7 bases between them. Germline CDR1 is SQVTM and CDR2 is ANQGSEA. This CDR3 is 11 amino acids long. The CDR3 nucleotides read TGCAGCGTTGACAGGGCGGATACGCAGTATTTT. Protein: CSVDRADTQYF.

The CDR3 region is CATPGPNTEAFF. CDR3 sequence (DNA): TGTGCCACCCCAGGGCCGAACACTGAAGCTTTCTTT. The gene calls are TRBV6-2 or TRBV6-3 and TRBJ1-1; the D gene is possibly TRBD1 (5 bases). The CDR3 is 12 residues long. Germline V gene sequence: CDR1 MNHEY, CDR2 SVGEGT. V dropped 10 bases and J dropped 1 base, with 10 bases sitting between them.

The chain joins TRBV5-4 to TRBJ1-6, with D possibly TRBD1 on 6 matching bases. The germline CDR1 and CDR2 sequences are SGHNT and YYREEE (reference sequence). This CDR3 region has 16 residues. V lost 3 bases and J 4 bases, leaving 14 bases between the germline ends. CDR3 amino acids: CASSSGGQGYNSPLHF. CDR3 DNA sequence: TGTGCCAGCAGCTCGGGAGGCCAGGGGTATAATTCACCCCTCCACTTT.

J is TRBJ2-2 and V is TRBV9; 12 nucleotides agree with TRBD2. The germline CDR1 and CDR2 sequences are SGDLS and YYNGEE. This CDR3 contains 19 residues. Germline trimming cut 4 bases from V and 3 bases from J; bases unmatched to any gene: 13. The CDR3 sequence: CASSISSSGGAYDTGELFF. DNA for the CDR3: TGTGCCAGCAGCATCTCTTCTAGCGGGGGGGCCTACGACACCGGGGAGCTGTTTTTT.

This chain links TRBV7-2 with TRBJ2-7; 11 bases fit TRBD2. The CDR3 sequence is 15 residues long. The J segment lost 3 bases and the V segment lost 3 bases, leaving 4 bases of the junction unmatched. Germline V gene sequence: CDR1 SGHTA, CDR2 FQGNSA. CDR3 nucleotides: TGTGCCAGCAGCTTTTCCGGGACTAGCGGCTACGAGCAGTACTTC. It encodes CASSFSGTSGYEQYF.

The chain is built from TRBV3-1 and TRBJ2-1; 9 bases fit TRBD2. V was clipped by 7 bases and J by 4 bases; unmatched bases: 5. Looked up from germline, CDR1 is LGHDT and CDR2 is YNNKEL (reference sequence). This CDR3 is 14 amino acids long. CDR3 sequence (DNA): TGTGCCAGCAACCCGGGACTAGCATACAATGAGCAGTTCTTC. It translates to CASNPGLAYNEQFF.

The CDR3 spells CASSYARTGFEQYF. DNA for the CDR3: TGTGCCAGCAGTTACGCCAGGACAGGGTTCGAGCAGTACTTC. V and J are TRBV6-6 and TRBJ2-7; 8 positions agree with TRBD1. Germline-derived CDR1 and CDR2 are MNHNY and SVGAGI (reference sequence). This CDR3 comprises 14 residues. Germline trimming cut 2 bases from V and 6 bases from J; bases unmatched to any gene: 6.

V and J are TRBV9 and TRBJ2-2; D is unresolved. The CDR3 is made up of 13 amino acids. The ends were cut back, 0 bases at V and 7 bases at J, with 7 bases in the middle. CDR1 and CDR2 from the germline V gene are SGDLS and YYNGEE. For the CDR3, the DNA is TGTGCCAGCAGCGTAGGACTCTTCGGGGAGCTGTTTTTT. Protein product: CASSVGLFGELFF.

This sequence joins TRBV4-3 and TRBJ2-1; 16 bases agree with TRBD2. V shed 4 bases and J 10 bases; nucleotides not matched to a gene: 10. There are 17 residues in the CDR3. CDR1 and CDR2 (germline): LGHNA, YSLEER. CDR3 sequence: CASSPQGTSGGAWEQFF. CDR3 DNA sequence: TGCGCCAGCAGCCCCCAGGGGACTAGCGGGGGGGCCTGGGAGCAGTTCTTC.

The genes are TRBV5-5 and TRBJ1-1, with D unclear. Germline loops: CDR1 SGHKS, CDR2 YYEKEE (reference sequence). Trimming removed 0 bases from V and 8 bases from J, with 11 bases in between. The CDR3 totals 13 residues. CDR3 sequence: CASSLVTQVEAFF. Written as DNA, the CDR3 is TGTGCCAGCAGCTTGGTTACTCAGGTGGAAGCTTTCTTT.

The gene calls are TRBV4-2 and TRBJ2-1, with D hard to call. The V and J ends lost 0 bases and 4 bases respectively, with 10 bases between them. Germline V gene sequence: CDR1 LGHNA, CDR2 YNFKEQ. There are 15 residues in the CDR3. The CDR3 DNA sequence: TGTGCCAGCAGCCAAGATATTGCGGCATACAATGAGCAGTTCTTC. The encoded protein is CASSQDIAAYNEQFF.

V gene TRBV7-8 combines with J gene TRBJ1-5; D may be TRBD1 (6 bases). The CDR3 length is 15 residues. The germline V and J ends were trimmed by 1 base and 4 bases, with 11 bases remaining between them. Germline V gives CDR1 SGHVS, CDR2 FQNEAQ. CDR3 residues: CASSLGERGNQPQHF. The CDR3 region has the DNA TGTGCCAGCAGCTTAGGGGAGAGGGGGAATCAGCCCCAGCATTTT.

This clonotype was seen once. V usage is TRBV29-1 and J usage is TRBJ2-3; 7 bases match TRBD1. Germline assignment: CDR1 SQVTM and CDR2 ANQGSEA. CDR3 size: 13 residues. V shed 6 bases, J shed 2 bases, and the junction held 5 bases outside the gene matches. CDR3 residues: CSVDRDITDTQYF. Here the CDR3 DNA reads TGCAGCGTCGACAGGGATATCACAGATACGCAGTATTTT.

V is TRBV3-1 and J is TRBJ1-6, with D unresolved. The CDR3 spans 13 residues. V shed 2 bases and J shed 10 bases, with 9 bases lying between them. Germline values: CDR1 LGHDT, CDR2 YNNKEL (reference sequence). For the CDR3, the DNA is TGTGCCAGCAGCCAAATGCGGAGGTCACCCCTCCACTTT. The encoded protein is CASSQMRRSPLHF.

This sequence joins TRBV12-3 or TRBV12-4 and TRBJ2-7; 7 bases line up with TRBD2. CDR3 size: 15 residues. V lost 6 bases, J lost 0 bases, and 8 bases stayed unmatched. The CDR3: CASSRSGHSSYEQYF. In DNA, the CDR3 is TGTGCCAGCAGCCGTAGCGGGCACAGCTCCTACGAGCAGTACTTC.

The chain recombines TRBV3-1 with TRBJ2-7, with TRBD1 matching 10 bases. This CDR3 has 14 residues. Germline CDR1 LGHDT, CDR2 YNNKEL (reference sequence). Losses at the gene ends were 7 bases for V and 2 bases for J; bases not matched to a gene: 5. The CDR3 nucleotides are TGTGCCAGCACCTCCGGGACAGGGGCCTACGAGCAGTACTTC. Encoded protein: CASTSGTGAYEQYF.

The chain uses TRBV20-1 and TRBJ2-1, with no clear D. The CDR3 loop spans 13 amino acids. CDR1 and CDR2 from the germline V gene are DFQATT and SNEGSKA (reference sequence). V lost 2 bases and J lost 4, with 9 bases in between. Here the CDR3 DNA reads TGCAGTGCTAGACCGGCCATGTACAATGAGCAGTTCTTC. This encodes CSARPAMYNEQFF.